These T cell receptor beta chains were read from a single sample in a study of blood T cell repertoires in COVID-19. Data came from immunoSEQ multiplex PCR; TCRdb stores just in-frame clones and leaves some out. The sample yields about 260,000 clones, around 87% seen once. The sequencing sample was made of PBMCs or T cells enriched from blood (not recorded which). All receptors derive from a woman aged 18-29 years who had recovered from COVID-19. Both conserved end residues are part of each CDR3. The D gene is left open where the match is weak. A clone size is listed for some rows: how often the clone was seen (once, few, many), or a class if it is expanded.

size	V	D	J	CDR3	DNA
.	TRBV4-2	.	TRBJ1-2	CASSQERGLEHGYTF	TGTGCCAGCAGCCAAGAGCGGGGGCTCGAGCACGGCTACACCTTC
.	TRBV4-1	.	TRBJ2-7	CASSFYTGPYEQYF	TGCGCCAGCAGTTTTTACACAGGGCCCTACGAGCAGTACTTC
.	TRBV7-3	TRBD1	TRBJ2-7	CASSLYGTDPHEQYF	TGTGCCAGCAGCTTATATGGGACAGACCCTCACGAGCAGTACTTC
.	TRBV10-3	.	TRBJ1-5	CAISESPGGGNQPQHF	TGTGCCATCAGTGAAAGTCCGGGGGGCGGCAATCAGCCCCAGCATTTT
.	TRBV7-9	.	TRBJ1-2	CASSLDPPTENYGYTF	TGTGCCAGCAGCTTAGACCCCCCGACAGAAAACTATGGCTACACCTTC
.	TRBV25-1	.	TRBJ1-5	CASSEPGGNQPQHF	TGTGCCAGCAGTGAGCCAGGGGGCAATCAGCCCCAGCATTTT
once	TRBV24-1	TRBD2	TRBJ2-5	CATSLAGAPQETQYF	TGTGCCACCAGCCTAGCGGGGGCCCCCCAGGAGACCCAGTACTTC
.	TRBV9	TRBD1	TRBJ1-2	CASSADRDRGNYGYTF	TGTGCCAGCAGCGCAGACCGGGACAGGGGGAATTATGGCTACACCTTC
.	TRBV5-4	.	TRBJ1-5	CASSLVGGAQHF	TGTGCCAGCAGCTTGGTCGGGGGGGCCCAGCATTTT
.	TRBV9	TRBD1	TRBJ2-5	CASSVASSGGFETQYF	TGTGCCAGCAGCGTAGCTTCGTCAGGGGGCTTTGAGACCCAGTACTTC
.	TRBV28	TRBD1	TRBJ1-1	CASSLEGRGLYSTEAFF	TGTGCCAGCAGTTTGGAGGGCAGGGGGCTTTACAGCACTGAAGCTTTCTTT
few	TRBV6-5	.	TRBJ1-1	CASSYRRGEAFF	TGTGCCAGCAGTTACCGACGGGGTGAAGCTTTCTTT
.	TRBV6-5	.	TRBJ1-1	CASSRSGGRAFF	TGTGCCAGCAGCCGCTCGGGGGGCAGAGCTTTCTTT